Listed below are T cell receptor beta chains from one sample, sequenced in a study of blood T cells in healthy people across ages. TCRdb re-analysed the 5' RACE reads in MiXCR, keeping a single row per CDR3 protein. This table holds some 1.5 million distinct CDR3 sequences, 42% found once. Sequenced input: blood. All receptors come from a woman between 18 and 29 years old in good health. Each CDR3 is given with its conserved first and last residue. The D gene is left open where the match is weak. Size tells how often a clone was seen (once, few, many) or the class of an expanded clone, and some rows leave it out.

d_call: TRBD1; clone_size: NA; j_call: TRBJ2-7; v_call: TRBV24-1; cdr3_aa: CATSDSTGGNEQYF; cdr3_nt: TGTGCCACCAGTGATTCGACAGGGGGTAATGAGCAGTACTTC
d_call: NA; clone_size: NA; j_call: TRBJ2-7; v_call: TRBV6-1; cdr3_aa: CASRDRTETDEQYF; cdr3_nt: TGTGCCAGCAGGGACCGGACCGAGACCGACGAGCAGTACTTC
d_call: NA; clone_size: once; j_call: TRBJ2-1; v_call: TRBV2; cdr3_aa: CASRSSSAINEQFF; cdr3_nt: TGTGCCAGCAGATCCTCCTCTGCGATCAATGAGCAGTTCTTC
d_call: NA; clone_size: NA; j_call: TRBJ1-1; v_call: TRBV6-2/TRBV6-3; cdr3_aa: CASTWGLTSMNTEAFF; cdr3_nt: TGTGCCAGCACGTGGGGGCTAACCTCCATGAACACTGAAGCTTTCTTT
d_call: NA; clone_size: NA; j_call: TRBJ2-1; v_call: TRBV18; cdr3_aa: CASSPRETSGAYNEQFF; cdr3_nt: TGTGCCAGCTCACCAAGGGAGACTAGTGGAGCCTACAATGAGCAGTTCTTC
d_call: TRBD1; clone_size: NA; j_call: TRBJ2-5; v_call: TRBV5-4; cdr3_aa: CASSLEGTVQETQYF; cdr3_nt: TGTGCCAGCAGCTTGGAGGGGACAGTCCAAGAGACCCAGTACTTC
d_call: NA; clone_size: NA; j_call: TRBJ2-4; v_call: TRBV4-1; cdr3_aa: CASRALARTSKNIQYF; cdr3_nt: TGCGCCAGCAGAGCTCTGGCACGGACATCCAAAAACATTCAGTACTTC
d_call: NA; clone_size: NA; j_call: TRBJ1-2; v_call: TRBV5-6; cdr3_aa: CASSSFTTENYGYTF; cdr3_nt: TGTGCCAGCAGCTCCTTCACGACGGAGAACTATGGCTACACCTTC
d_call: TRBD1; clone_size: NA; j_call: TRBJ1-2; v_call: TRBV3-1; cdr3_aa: CASSQDLTGALYGYTF; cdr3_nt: TGTGCCAGCAGCCAAGATCTTACAGGGGCCCTCTATGGCTACACCTTC
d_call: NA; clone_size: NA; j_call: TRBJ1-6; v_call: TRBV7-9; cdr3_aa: CASSLVGRTGPYSPLHF; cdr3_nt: TGTGCCAGCAGCTTAGTAGGCCGGACCGGGCCCTATTCACCCCTCCACTTT
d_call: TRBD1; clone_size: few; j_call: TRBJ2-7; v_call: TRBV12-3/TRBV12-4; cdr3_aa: CASSAQGTGPFEQYF; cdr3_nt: TGTGCCAGCAGTGCCCAGGGGACAGGGCCTTTCGAGCAGTACTTC
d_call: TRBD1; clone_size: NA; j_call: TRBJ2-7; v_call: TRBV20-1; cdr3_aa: CSALSSPGTVLDEQYF; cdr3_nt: TGCAGTGCTCTCTCTTCCCCCGGGACAGTACTCGACGAGCAGTACTTC
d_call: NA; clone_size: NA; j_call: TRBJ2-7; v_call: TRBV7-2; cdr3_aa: CASSLGPSEYNEQYF; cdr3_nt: TGTGCCAGCAGCTTAGGTCCTAGCGAGTACAATGAGCAGTACTTC
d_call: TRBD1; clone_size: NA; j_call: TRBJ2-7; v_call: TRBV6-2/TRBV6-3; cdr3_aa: CASSYRGQGNSYEQYF; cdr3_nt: TGTGCCAGCAGTTATAGGGGACAGGGGAATTCCTACGAGCAGTACTTC
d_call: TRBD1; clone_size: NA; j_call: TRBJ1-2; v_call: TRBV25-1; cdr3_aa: CASSESTGGHGYTF; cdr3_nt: TGTGCCAGCAGTGAATCCACAGGGGGCCATGGCTACACCTTC
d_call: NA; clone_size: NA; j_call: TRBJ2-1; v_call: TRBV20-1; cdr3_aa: CSAVPRASVSSYNEQFF; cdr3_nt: TGCAGTGCCGTACCGAGGGCTAGCGTGAGCTCCTACAATGAGCAGTTCTTC
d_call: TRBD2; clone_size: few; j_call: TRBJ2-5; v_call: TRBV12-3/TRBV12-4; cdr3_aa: CASREGGREQYF; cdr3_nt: TGTGCCAGCAGAGAGGGAGGGCGGGAGCAGTACTTC
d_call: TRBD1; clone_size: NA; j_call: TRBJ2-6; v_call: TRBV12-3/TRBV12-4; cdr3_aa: CASSLNKGALGANVLTF; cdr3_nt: TGTGCCAGCAGTTTAAATAAGGGGGCGTTGGGGGCCAACGTCCTGACTTTC
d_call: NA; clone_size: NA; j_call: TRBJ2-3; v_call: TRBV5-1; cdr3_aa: CASSSVMAADTQYF; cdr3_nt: TGCGCCAGCAGCAGCGTGATGGCCGCAGATACGCAGTATTTT
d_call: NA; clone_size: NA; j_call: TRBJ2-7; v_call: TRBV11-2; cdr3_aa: CASSIRISLRHEQYF; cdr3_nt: TGTGCCAGCAGCATTAGGATCAGTCTACGGCACGAGCAGTACTTC
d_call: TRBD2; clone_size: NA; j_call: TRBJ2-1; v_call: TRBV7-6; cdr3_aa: CASSEGTINEQFF; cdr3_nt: TGTGCCAGCAGCGAGGGGACTATCAATGAGCAGTTCTTC
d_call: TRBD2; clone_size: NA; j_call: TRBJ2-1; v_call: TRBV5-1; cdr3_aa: CASSITDGTSSNEQFF; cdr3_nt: TGCGCCAGCAGCATCACCGACGGGACTAGCTCCAATGAGCAGTTCTTC
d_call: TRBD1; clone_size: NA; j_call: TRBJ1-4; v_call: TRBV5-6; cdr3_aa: CASSRWDRYNEKLFF; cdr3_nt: TGTGCCAGCAGCCGGTGGGACAGATATAATGAAAAACTGTTTTTT
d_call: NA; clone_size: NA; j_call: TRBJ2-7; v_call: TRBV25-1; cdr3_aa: CASTSHMMYEQYF; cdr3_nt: TGTGCCAGCACGAGCCACATGATGTACGAGCAGTACTTC